This TCR beta chain was observed in a study of early stage breast cancer tumors. This clone was detected a few times. Produced via immunoSEQ multiplex PCR; TCRdb's table is partial and in-frame only. The sample lists tens of thousands of clones, about 83% occurring once. The CDR3 is 12 residues long. Trimming pared 3 bases from V and 3 bases from J, leaving 6 bases between. The germline CDR1 and CDR2 sequences are KGHSH and LQKENI. The receptor comes from a person in their thirties with breast cancer. The chain uses TRBV18 and TRBJ2-7; no firm D call. Sequencing input: blood. CDR3 bases: TGTGCCAGCTCACCGGCGAACTACGAGCAGTACTTC. This gives the protein CASSPANYEQYF.